This T cell receptor beta chain stems from a study of shared clonotypes between healthy human individuals. The study, taken as a whole, reports: Donors were few, which limited the genetic and exposure-history diversity represented.

Data came from immunoSEQ multiplex PCR; TCRdb stores just in-frame clones and leaves some out. The sample holds 2.3 million or so clones, 85% to 95% seen once. Regarding this clone: What it recognizes is unknown.

Specimen: naive CD4+ T cells from PBMCs. Sample subset: CD45RA+ positively selected. The receptor comes from a man between 18 and 35 years old in good health. Some clones in this sample may be carry-over from other donors' samples.

CDR3 protein: CASRRARGGNTIYF. The DNA of the CDR3 is TGTGCCAGCAGAAGAGCCAGGGGCGGAAACACCATATATTTT. The chain has TRBV6-5 and TRBJ1-3; D perhaps matches TRBD1 (6 bases). The ends were cut back, 6 bases at V and 4 bases at J, with 13 bases in the middle. This CDR3 contains 14 residues. Germline V gene sequence: CDR1 MNHEY, CDR2 SVGAGI.